This is a list of T cell receptor beta chains from one sample in a study of cytomegalovirus exposure and HLA in healthy donors. Profiling relied on immunoSEQ multiplex PCR, and the TCRdb table lists in-frame clones only, not all of them. This sample has some 120,000 clones, with approximately 80% found just once. Input material: PBMCs. The receptors here all came from a man aged 25 to 40 in good health and CMV-seronegative. Each CDR3 is given with its conserved first and last residue. The D gene is left open where the match is weak. Expanded clones are given a class, and other clones once, few, many or no size at all.

>TRBJ2-1|-|TRBV4-1|TRBD1
TGCGCCAGCAAGGGACAGGCTAATGAGCAGTTCTTC
CASKGQANEQFF
>TRBJ2-1|-|TRBV27|-
TGTGCCAGCAGTTTACGGCGGGAACCTGGCAATGAGCAGTTCTTC
CASSLRREPGNEQFF
>TRBJ2-7|-|TRBV7-9|TRBD2
TGTGCCAGCAGCCAAGGAACTAGCGGGAGTTACGAGCAGTACTTC
CASSQGTSGSYEQYF
>TRBJ1-2|-|TRBV9|-
TGTGCCAGCAGCGCCAACCACCCGGGCGGGATCTATGGCTACACCTTC
CASSANHPGGIYGYTF
>TRBJ2-7|-|TRBV28|-
TGTGCCAGCAGTTTTCGCGGTTTAGTAAACGAGCAGTACTTC
CASSFRGLVNEQYF
>TRBJ2-3|once|TRBV29-1|TRBD2
TGCAGCGTCCAACCCCCTAGCGGGAGGGATACGCAGTATTTT
CSVQPPSGRDTQYF
>TRBJ2-3|-|TRBV9|-
TGTGCCAGCAGCCTCCCGGGGGAGATAGATACGCAGTATTTT
CASSLPGEIDTQYF
>TRBJ2-2|-|TRBV19|-
TGTGCCAGTAGTATCTCTCAACGGGAGACCGGGGAGCTGTTTTTT
CASSISQRETGELFF
>TRBJ1-1|-|TRBV28|-
TGTGCCAGCAGTTTATTTCGGGGTTTCGGGGCTTTCTTT
CASSLFRGFGAFF
>TRBJ2-2|-|TRBV4-3|-
TGCGCCAGCAGCCAAGATCGTCAGGGGTATTATACCGGGGAGCTGTTTTTT
CASSQDRQGYYTGELFF
>TRBJ2-7|-|TRBV30|-
TGTGCCTGGGGCTTCAGGGGCGAGCAGTACTTC
CAWGFRGEQYF
>TRBJ2-1|-|TRBV30|-
TGTGCCTGGAGTGTAGGGGACAATGAGCAGTTCTTC
CAWSVGDNEQFF
>TRBJ1-1|few|TRBV5-6|TRBD1
TGTGCCAGCAGCTACCCCGGGACAGGGAGGTTTGCTTTCTTT
CASSYPGTGRFAFF
>TRBJ1-2|-|TRBV19|-
TGTGCCAGTAGGATTAAACAGGGAACCTATGGCTACCCCTTC
CASRIKQGTYGYPF
>TRBJ2-3|once|TRBV7-2|-
TGTGCCAGCAGACCCCGTAGCATAGATACGCAGTATTTT
CASRPRSIDTQYF
>TRBJ1-2|-|TRBV29-1|TRBD1
TGCAGTGGAGACGGACAGGGGGCTGGAGGCTACACCTTC
CSGDGQGAGGYTF